This paragraph covers one TCR beta chain sequence. Additional DNA sequences in this sample encode the identical CDR3. The length of the CDR3 is 13 residues. V lost 2 bases, J lost 4 bases, and 5 bases lay in between. Germline CDR1 and CDR2: SGHVS and FNYEAQ. The data are from a study of shared clonotypes between healthy human individuals. An assay was performed, and its level was deep. Here immunoSEQ multiplex PCR was the method, and the copy in TCRdb shows in-frame clones only, minus some. The repertoire consists of about 1.5 million clones, with more than 95% occurring once and the leading ten covering approximately 1.1%.

V and J are TRBV7-6 and TRBJ2-2; D is ambiguous. The sequence was obtained from a man aged 25 to 40 in good health. Input material: naive CD4+ T cells sorted from blood. Regarding subset: CD45RA+ positively selected. In DNA, the CDR3 is TGTGCCAGCAGCTTATCTGGCACCGGGGAGCTGTTTTTT. Translated, it gives CASSLSGTGELFF.